The 11 T cell receptor delta chains reported below all come from one sample, sequenced in a study of DNA immune sequencing with unique molecular identifiers. Primers for all 8 TRDV and 4 TRDJ genes amplified genomic DNA in 32-plex. A 12-nucleotide UMI was added during three to four barcoding PCR cycles before adapter PCR. TCRdb called clones from the multiplex PCR reads again using CATT. The sample consists of fewer than 450 delta-chain clones, around two fifths of them appearing once. Material for sequencing was buffy coat blood. Source of these receptors: a human donor in good health.

This clone is categorized as medium-sized. V is TRDV2 and J is TRDJ1, with TRDD3 as a possible D gene (8 bases). The CDR3 is 21 residues long. Germline V gives CDR1 GEAIGNYY, CDR2 EKD. The V end was cut by 3 bases, the J end by 0 bases, with 31 bases between. The CDR3 here is CACDLLIPTGELGVNTDKLIF. For the CDR3, the DNA is TGTGCCTGTGACCTCCTTATTCCTACGGGGGAACTGGGGGTCAACACCGATAAACTCATCTTT.

Sample share makes this clone large. The chain couples TRDV2 to TRDJ3; 9 bases line up with TRDD3. Germline trimming cut 3 bases from V and 0 bases from J; bases unmatched to any gene: 8. The CDR3 consists of 19 residues. Germline loops: CDR1 GEAIGNYY, CDR2 EKD. The CDR3 loop is CACDATGGPSSWDTRQMFF. The CDR3 DNA is TGTGCCTGTGACGCTACTGGGGGACCGAGCTCCTGGGACACCCGACAGATGTTTTTC.

Only a few counts were recorded for this clone. The rearrangement joins TRDV2 to TRDJ1; 9 bases line up with TRDD3. V lost 5 bases and J lost 4; bases outside the gene matches: 22. Per germline, CDR1 GEAIGNYY and CDR2 EKD. CDR3 length equals 19 residues. This chain's CDR3 is CACVTLFTAGGYQGDKLIF. In DNA, the CDR3 is TGTGCCTGTGTTACCCTGTTTACTGCCGGGGGATACCAAGGCGATAAACTCATCTTT.

Of note for this clone: A far larger clone is a single base away, which makes a read error likely. This chain uses TRDV1 with TRDJ1, with D tentatively TRDD2 or TRDD3 (9 bases each). Germline values: CDR1 TSWWSYY, CDR2 QGS. Trimming pared 5 bases from V and 0 bases from J, leaving 49 bases between. The CDR3 runs to 27 residues. DNA of the CDR3: TGTGCTCTTGGGCCCTTCCCGGCCTTCCTACCCTTCAATACTGCGGGGGGATACTCCAAGTACACCGATAAACTCATCTTT. This translates into CALGPFPAFLPFNTAGGYSKYTDKLIF.

As regards this clone: A single base is all that separates this from a far larger clone, so a read error is likely. The V call is TRDV1, the J call TRDJ1; D possibly matches TRDD2 or TRDD3 (9 bases each). Trimming left V 5 bases short and J 0 bases short, with 49 bases between. Germline CDR1 and CDR2: TSWWSYY and QGS. CDR3 length equals 27 residues. The CDR3 protein is CALGLFPAFLPFYTAGGYSKYTDKLIF. CDR3 DNA sequence: TGTGCTCTTGGGCTCTTCCCGGCCTTCCTACCCTTCTATACTGCGGGGGGATACTCCAAGTACACCGATAAACTCATCTTT.

A word on this clone: It is likely a read error: a sequence one base away is far more abundant. The CDR3 is CALGEARRSFLKYSGGRPLIF. The CDR3 region has the DNA TGTGCTCTTGGGGAGGCGAGGCGTTCTTTCCTAAAGTACTCGGGAGGCAGACCCCTGATCTTT. J is TRDJ4 and V is TRDV1, with D tentatively TRDD2 (6 bases). Germline CDR1 TSWWSYY, CDR2 QGS. Between the trimmed V and J ends, which lost 3 bases and 1 base, there was a span of 33 bases. The CDR3 spans 21 residues.

Notes on this clone: This may come from a read error, since a much larger clone is one base off. The chain recombines TRDV2 with TRDJ1; 9 bases are a match to TRDD3. The CDR3 length is 16 residues. The germline V gene has CDR1 GEAIGNYY and CDR2 EKD. This CDR3 reads CACDTGWGISTDKPIF. DNA for the CDR3: TGTGCCTGTGACACCGGCTGGGGGATCAGCACCGATAAACCCATCTTT.

This clone has more than one count but fewer than ten. A much larger clone sits a single nucleotide away, making a read error possible. The identical CDR3 is also encoded by other nucleotide sequences in the sample. V gene TRDV2 combines with J gene TRDJ3, with no clear D. V dropped 1 base and J dropped 4 bases, with 10 bases sitting between them. The CDR3 extends over 16 amino acids. CDR1 GEAIGNYY and CDR2 EKD come from the germline V gene. This CDR3 is CACDTMGSWDTRQMFF. CDR3 coding DNA: TGTGCCTGTGACACGATGGGTTCGTGGGACACCCGACAGATGTTTTTC.

This clone was seen once. A far larger clone is one nucleotide away, so this likely arose from a read error. In the same sample, other DNA sequences code for this CDR3. The chain joins TRDV1 to TRDJ1, with TRDD3 identical over 9 bases. V shed 6 bases, J shed 0 bases, and the junction held 32 bases outside the gene matches. Germline assignment: CDR1 TSWWSYY and CDR2 QGS. This CDR3 is built from 24 residues. The DNA of the CDR3 is TGTGCTCTTGGTGTGTCCCCCCTTGGCCCTGGGGATACGAGTACCCCTCCGTACACCGATAAACTCATCTTT. Encoded protein: CALGVSPLGPGDTSTPPYTDKLIF.

As concerns this clone: Only one base separates this from a far larger clonotype, so it likely reflects a read error. The same CDR3 also results from other DNA sequences found in this sample. V and J are TRDV1 and TRDJ1, with D perhaps given as TRDD2 or TRDD3 (9 bases each). In germline, CDR1 is TSWWSYY, CDR2 QGS. The CDR3 is made up of 27 amino acids. The V end was cut by 5 bases, the J end by 0 bases, with 49 bases between. The CDR3 bases are TGTGCTCTTGGGCCCTTCCCGGCCTTCCTACCCTTCTATACTGCGGGGGGATACTCAAAGTACACCGATAAACTCATCTTT. Residues: CALGPFPAFLPFYTAGGYSKYTDKLIF.

As regards this clone: A far larger clone lies a single base away; this is likely a read error. V is TRDV1 and J is TRDJ4; TRDD3 might be the D (7 bases). CDR1 and CDR2 from the germline V gene are TSWWSYY and QGS. V lost 7 bases and J lost 1, with 37 bases in between. The CDR3 covers 21 residues. The DNA for the CDR3 is TGTGCTCTTGTGGAGGCGAGGCGTTCTTTCCTAAAGTACTGGGGAGGCAGACCCCTGATCTTT. Amino acid sequence: CALVEARRSFLKYWGGRPLIF.